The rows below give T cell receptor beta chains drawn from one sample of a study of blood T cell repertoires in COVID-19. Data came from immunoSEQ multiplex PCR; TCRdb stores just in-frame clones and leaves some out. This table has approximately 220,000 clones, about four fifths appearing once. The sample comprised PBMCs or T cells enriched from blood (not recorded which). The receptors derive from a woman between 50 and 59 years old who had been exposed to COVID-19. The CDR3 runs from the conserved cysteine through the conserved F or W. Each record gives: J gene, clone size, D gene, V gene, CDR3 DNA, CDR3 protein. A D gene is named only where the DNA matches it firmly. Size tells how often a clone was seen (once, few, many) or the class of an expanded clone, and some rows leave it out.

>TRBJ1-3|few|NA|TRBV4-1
TGCGCCAGCAGCCGTCTTACAGGGAATCGAGACACCATATATTTT
CASSRLTGNRDTIYF
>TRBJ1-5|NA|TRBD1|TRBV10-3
TGTGCCATCAGTGAGTCTTCCAGGGGGCTCAATCAGCCCCAGCATTTT
CAISESSRGLNQPQHF
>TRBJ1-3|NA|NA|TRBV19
TGTGCCAGTAGTATAAACTTCTCTGGAAACACCATATATTTT
CASSINFSGNTIYF
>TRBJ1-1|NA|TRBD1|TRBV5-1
TGCGCCAGCAGAGGGGGCACGAACACTGAAGCTTTCTTT
CASRGGTNTEAFF
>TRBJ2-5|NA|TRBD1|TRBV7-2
TGTGCCAGCAGCCCGGGACAGGTTAGGACCCAGTACTTC
CASSPGQVRTQYF
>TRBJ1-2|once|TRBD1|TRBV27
TGTGCCAGCAGTCTCACAGGGGGGCAAGCAATTTTCTATGGCTACACCTTC
CASSLTGGQAIFYGYTF
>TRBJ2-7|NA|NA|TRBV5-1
TGCGCCAGCAGCTCTACCACAGGGAGCGTCTACGAGCAGTACTTC
CASSSTTGSVYEQYF
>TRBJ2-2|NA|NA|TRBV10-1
TGCGCCAGCTCCTCAGTATTTGGGGAGCTGTTTTTT
CASSSVFGELFF
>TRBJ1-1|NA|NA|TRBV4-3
TGCGCCAGCAGCCAAACCGTTTCGACGACAGAAGCTTTCTTT
CASSQTVSTTEAFF
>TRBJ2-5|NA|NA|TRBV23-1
TGCGCCAGCAGTCAATCTACCGGGGTGCCCCAAGAGACCCAGTACTTC
CASSQSTGVPQETQYF
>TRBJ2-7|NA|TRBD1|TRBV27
TGTGCCAGCAGTTTTTTCGGCCAGGGGGCGGGAGAGCAGTACTTC
CASSFFGQGAGEQYF
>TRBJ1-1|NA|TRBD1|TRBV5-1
TGCGCCAGCAGCTTACAGGGGGTGAACACTGAAGCTTTCTTT
CASSLQGVNTEAFF
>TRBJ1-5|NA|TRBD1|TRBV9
TGTGCCAGCAGCCCTGACAGGGACAGGAGTCAGCCCCAGCATTTT
CASSPDRDRSQPQHF
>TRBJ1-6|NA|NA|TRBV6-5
TGTGCCAGCACCGTAGAGTCCTATAATTCACCCCTCCACTTT
CASTVESYNSPLHF
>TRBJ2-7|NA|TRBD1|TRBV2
TGTGCCAGCAGTGAAGGGACAGGGGGCTTCGAGCAGTACTTC
CASSEGTGGFEQYF
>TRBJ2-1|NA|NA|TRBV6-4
TGTGCCAGCAGTCACACCCCGGTAACTAGTCATGGTGAGCAGTTCTTC
CASSHTPVTSHGEQFF
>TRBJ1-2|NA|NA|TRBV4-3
TGCGCCAGCAGCCAAGACATAACTCGGAACTATGGCTACACCTTC
CASSQDITRNYGYTF
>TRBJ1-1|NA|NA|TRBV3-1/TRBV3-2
TGTGCCAGCAGCCAAGTTGGACAGCGGACTGAAGCTTTCTTT
CASSQVGQRTEAFF